The 15 T cell receptor beta chains listed next were all sequenced from one sample in a study of T cells in Graves' hyperthyroidism and ophthalmopathy. Amplified TCR beta CDR3 regions derived from RNA transcripts. When the TCR CDR3 underwent first-round RT-PCR, the HTBI primer set was used. TCRdb redid the calling of the multiplex PCR reads with MiXCR, one entry per CDR3 protein. Of some 600,000 distinct CDR3 sequences detected, about 14% appear once; the ten largest clones hold about 5.8%. The source material was blood. These receptors all stem from a woman in her twenties or thirties with Graves' hyperthyroidism that later progressed to Graves' ophthalmopathy.

This clonotype was observed at least ten times. The chain couples TRBV24-1 to TRBJ2-1; TRBD2 might be the D (5 bases). The V gene lost 1 base and the J gene lost 7 bases, with 10 bases spanning the gap. The CDR3 is made up of 14 amino acids. Germline assignment: CDR1 KGHDR and CDR2 SFDVKD. CDR3 bases: TGTGCCACCAGTGATTTCCCCGGGAAGAATGAGCAGTTCTTC. Translated: CATSDFPGKNEQFF.

The sample holds many counts of this clonotype. The rearrangement joins TRBV28 to TRBJ2-1; 9 bases are a match to TRBD2. The CDR3 has 18 residues. CDR1 is MDHEN, CDR2 SYDVKM, per germline. Trimming took 6 bases from V and 0 from J; bases not matched to a gene: 12. For the CDR3, the DNA is TGTGCCAGCAGCACCTTACTAGCGGGCCAAAGCTCCTACAATGAGCAGTTCTTC. Its protein product is CASSTLLAGQSSYNEQFF.

This clonotype was observed at least ten times. J is TRBJ2-3 and V is TRBV27; tentative D call: TRBD2 (5 bases). With 1 base removed from V and 6 bases from J, the gap between germline ends came to 17 bases. Germline V gene lookup returns CDR1 MNHEY and CDR2 SMNVEV (reference sequence). This CDR3 has 16 amino acids. The CDR3 DNA sequence: TGTGCCAGCAGTTTATTCTCACGGGGTTATGAGGATACGCAGTATTTT. This gives the protein CASSLFSRGYEDTQYF.

This clonotype was counted at least ten times. The rearrangement joins TRBV5-6 to TRBJ2-3; 7 bases line up with TRBD1. V was pared by 5 bases and J by 2 bases, with 11 bases of the junction left unmatched. Germline V gene sequence: CDR1 SGHDT, CDR2 YYEEEE. This CDR3 comprises 16 residues. CDR3 bases: TGTGCCAGCAGTGCACAGGGGCGAAAAATCACAGATACGCAGTATTTT. Its protein is CASSAQGRKITDTQYF.

This chain uses TRBV6-5 with TRBJ2-3; TRBD2 is a possible D gene (5 bases). The CDR3 has 13 residues. V gave up 4 bases and J gave up 10 bases, with 15 bases separating them. Germline assignment: CDR1 MNHEY and CDR2 SVGAGI. The CDR3: CASSSYDRGAQYF. The CDR3 nucleotides read TGTGCCAGCAGTTCCTATGACCGGGGTGCGCAGTATTTT.

The CDR3 loop is CASSYLRPRPGPYNEQFF. The DNA of the CDR3 is TGTGCCAGCAGTTACTTGAGGCCTAGGCCTGGGCCCTACAATGAGCAGTTCTTC. The J gene is TRBJ2-1, the V gene TRBV6-6; D not resolved. Germline V gene lookup returns CDR1 MNHNY and CDR2 SVGAGI (reference sequence). Trimming cost V 1 base and J 2 bases, with 18 bases left between them. The CDR3 spans 18 residues.

This clonotype was observed many times. The chain recombines TRBV27 with TRBJ2-7, with D uncertain. V was shortened by 2 bases and J by 0 bases, with 11 bases between the two germline ends. Germline V gene sequence: CDR1 MNHEY, CDR2 SMNVEV (reference sequence). The CDR3 sequence is 15 residues long. CDR3 nucleotides: TGTGCCAGCAGTTTAAGTCCGGGTGACTCCTACGAGCAGTACTTC. It codes for CASSLSPGDSYEQYF.

The sample holds many counts of this clonotype. The chain combines TRBV11-1 with TRBJ2-2; possibly TRBD1 for D (5 bases). The CDR3 is 15 amino acids. Trimming took 3 bases from V and 4 from J, leaving 12 bases between them. Germline CDR1 and CDR2: SGHAT and FQDESV (reference sequence). The CDR3 here is CASSFARVGTGELFF. CDR3 coding DNA: TGTGCCAGCAGCTTCGCCAGGGTTGGCACCGGGGAGCTGTTTTTT.

The V and J genes are TRBV4-2 and TRBJ2-1, with 7 bases fitting TRBD2. The CDR3 covers 19 residues. Germline lookup yields CDR1 LGHNA and CDR2 YNFKEQ. V was clipped by 2 bases and J by 8 bases; unmatched bases: 21. The CDR3 DNA is TGTGCCAGCAGCCAAAAGCCCGACGGCGCGGGAGACCCGGGGGATGAGCAGTTCTTC. This codes for CASSQKPDGAGDPGDEQFF.

This clonotype came up many times. V is TRBV11-3 and J is TRBJ1-2; 9 positions match TRBD1. CDR3 length: 13 amino acids. Germline trimming cut 4 bases from V and 7 bases from J; bases unmatched to any gene: 4. Germline CDR1 reads SGHNT; CDR2 reads YENEEA. The CDR3 sequence is CASSSGQGFGYTF. The DNA of the CDR3 is TGTGCCAGCAGCTCCGGACAGGGGTTTGGCTACACCTTC.

This clonotype has ten or more counts. This rearrangement joins TRBV9 to TRBJ2-5, with TRBD2 matching over 12 bases. The length of the CDR3 is 15 residues. J lost 5 bases, V lost 4 bases, and 6 bases had no gene match. Germline lookup yields CDR1 SGDLS and CDR2 YYNGEE. CDR3 DNA: TGTGCCAGCAGCCAGGGACTAGCGGGTATGGAGACCCAGTACTTC. Its protein is CASSQGLAGMETQYF.

This clonotype has a count of ten or more. The V call is TRBV6-5, the J call TRBJ2-7; D remains unclear. The length of the CDR3 is 13 residues. Germline CDR1 MNHEY, CDR2 SVGAGI. V was trimmed by 4 bases and J by 3 bases, leaving 10 bases between them. The CDR3 spells CASSLGFNYEQYF. The DNA of the CDR3 is TGTGCCAGCAGTTTGGGCTTTAACTACGAGCAGTACTTC.

The chain employs TRBV20-1 and TRBJ2-2; D perhaps matches TRBD1 (6 bases). The V and J ends lost 4 bases and 3 bases respectively, with 9 bases between them. The CDR3 contains 13 residues. Germline V gene data show CDR1 as DFQATT and CDR2 as SNEGSKA (reference sequence). The CDR3 nucleotides read TGCAGTGCTATGTACAGGGACACCGGGGAGCTGTTTTTT. Its translation: CSAMYRDTGELFF.

The sample holds many counts of this clonotype. This sequence joins TRBV12-3 or TRBV12-4 and TRBJ1-1, with 7 positions matching TRBD1. CDR3 length: 13 amino acids. Trimming at V came to 10 bases and at J to 5 bases, leaving 10 bases not matched to a gene. The CDR3 spells CAITRGGGTEAFF. Here the CDR3 DNA reads TGTGCCATCACCAGGGGGGGTGGGACTGAAGCTTTCTTT.

This clonotype came up a few times. V gene TRBV30 combines with J gene TRBJ1-5; no clear D gene. This CDR3 contains 13 residues. Germline V lookup: CDR1 GTSNPN, CDR2 SVGIG (reference sequence). The V and J ends lost 3 bases and 3 bases respectively, with 9 bases between them. DNA of the CDR3: TGTGCCTGGAGGGTTGGGCCCAATCAGCCCCAGCATTTT. Amino acid sequence: CAWRVGPNQPQHF.